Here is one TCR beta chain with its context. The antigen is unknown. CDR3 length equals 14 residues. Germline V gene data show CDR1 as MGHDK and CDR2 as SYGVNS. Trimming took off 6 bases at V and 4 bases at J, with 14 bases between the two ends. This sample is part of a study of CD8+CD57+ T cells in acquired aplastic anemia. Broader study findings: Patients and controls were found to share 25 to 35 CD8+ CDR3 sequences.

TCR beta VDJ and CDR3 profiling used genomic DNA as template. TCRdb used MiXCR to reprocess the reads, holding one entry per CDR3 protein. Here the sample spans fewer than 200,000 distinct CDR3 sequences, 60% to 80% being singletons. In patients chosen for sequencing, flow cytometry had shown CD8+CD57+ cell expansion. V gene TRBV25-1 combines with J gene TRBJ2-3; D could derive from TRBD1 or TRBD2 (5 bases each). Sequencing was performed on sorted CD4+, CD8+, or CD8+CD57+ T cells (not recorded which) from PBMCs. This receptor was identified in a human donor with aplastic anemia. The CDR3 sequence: CASSDLGTSDTQYF. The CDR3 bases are TGTGCCAGCAGCGACCTAGGGACCTCAGATACGCAGTATTTT. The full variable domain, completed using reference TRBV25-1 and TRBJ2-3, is EADIYQTPRYLVIGTGKKITLECSQTMGHDKMYWYQQDPGMELHLIHYSYGVNSTEKGDLSSESTVSRIRTEHFPLTLESARPSHTSQYLCASSDLGTSDTQYFGPGTRLTVL.